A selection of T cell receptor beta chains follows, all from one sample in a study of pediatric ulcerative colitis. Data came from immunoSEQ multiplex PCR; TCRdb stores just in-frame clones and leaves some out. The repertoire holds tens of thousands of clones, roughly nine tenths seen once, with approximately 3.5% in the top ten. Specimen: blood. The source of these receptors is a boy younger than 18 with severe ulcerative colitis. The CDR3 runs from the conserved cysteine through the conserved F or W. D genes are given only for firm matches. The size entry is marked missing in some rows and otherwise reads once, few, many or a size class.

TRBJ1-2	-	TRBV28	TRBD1	CASSVGQGYTF	TGTGCCAGCAGTGTCGGACAGGGGTACACCTTC
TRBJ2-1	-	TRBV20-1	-	CSALDVNEQFF	TGCAGTGCGCTAGATGTTAATGAGCAGTTCTTC
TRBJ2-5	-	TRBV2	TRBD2	CASAGAGMSPETQYF	TGTGCCAGCGCCGGAGCGGGAATGTCCCCAGAGACCCAGTACTTC
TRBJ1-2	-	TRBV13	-	CASSWAADSYYGYTF	TGTGCCAGCAGCTGGGCCGCCGACAGCTACTATGGCTACACCTTC
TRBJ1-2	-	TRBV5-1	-	CASSLADYGYTF	TGCGCCAGCAGCTTGGCGGACTATGGCTACACCTTC
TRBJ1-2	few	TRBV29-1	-	CSVEGQTYGYTF	TGCAGCGTTGAAGGACAGACCTATGGCTACACCTTC
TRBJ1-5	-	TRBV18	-	CASSPLYGGPNQPQHF	TGTGCCAGCTCACCCCTTTACGGGGGTCCCAATCAGCCCCAGCATTTT
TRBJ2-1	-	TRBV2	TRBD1	CASSPQLGQGGGEQFF	TGTGCCAGCAGTCCCCAATTAGGACAGGGCGGCGGTGAGCAGTTCTTC
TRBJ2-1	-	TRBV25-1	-	CASSELGDSYNEQFF	TGTGCCAGCAGTGAATTAGGGGACTCTTACAATGAGCAGTTCTTC
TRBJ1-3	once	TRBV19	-	CATADSNGNTIYF	TGTGCCACCGCGGACAGCAATGGAAACACCATATATTTT
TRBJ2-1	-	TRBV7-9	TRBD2	CASSTTTSAHYNEQFF	TGTGCCAGCAGCACCACGACTAGCGCCCACTACAATGAGCAGTTCTTC
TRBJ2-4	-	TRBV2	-	CASSGVKNIQYF	TGTGCCAGCAGTGGTGTTAAAAACATTCAGTACTTC
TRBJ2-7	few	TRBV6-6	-	CASSYSPVLGAEQYF	-
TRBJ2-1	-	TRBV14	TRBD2	CASSQVRLAGAYNEQFF	TGTGCCAGCAGCCAAGTCCGCCTAGCGGGAGCCTACAATGAGCAGTTCTTC
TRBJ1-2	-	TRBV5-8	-	CASSSVRGGSGYTF	TGTGCCAGCAGCTCGGTTAGGGGGGGCTCTGGCTACACCTTC
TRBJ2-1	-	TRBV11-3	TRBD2	CASSLDWTSESYNEQFF	TGTGCCAGCAGCTTAGATTGGACTAGCGAATCCTACAATGAGCAGTTCTTC
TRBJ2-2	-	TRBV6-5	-	CASRKGGGSTGELFF	TGTGCCAGCAGGAAGGGAGGGGGCAGCACCGGGGAGCTGTTTTTT
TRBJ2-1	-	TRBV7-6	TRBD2	CASSRLAGGVGNEQFF	TGTGCCAGCAGCAGACTAGCGGGAGGAGTTGGGAATGAGCAGTTCTTC
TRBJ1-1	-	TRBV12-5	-	CASGLPRSGGGTEAFF	TGTGCTAGTGGTTTGCCCCGCAGTGGGGGAGGCACTGAAGCTTTCTTT
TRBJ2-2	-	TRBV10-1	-	CASSPFRLDTGELFF	TGCGCCAGCAGCCCCTTCAGGTTAGACACCGGGGAGCTGTTTTTT
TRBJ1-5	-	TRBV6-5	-	CASKGGGSGQPQHF	TGTGCCAGCAAGGGGGGAGGGTCTGGTCAGCCCCAGCATTTT
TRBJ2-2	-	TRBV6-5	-	CASSYNTGELFF	TGTGCCAGCAGCTATAACACCGGGGAGCTGTTTTTT
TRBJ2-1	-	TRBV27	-	CASSSFTVDEQFF	TGTGCCAGCAGTTCCTTCACGGTCGATGAGCAGTTCTTC
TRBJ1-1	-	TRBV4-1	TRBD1	CASSQDRTGGMYTEAFF	TGCGCCAGCAGCCAAGATAGGACAGGGGGCATGTACACTGAAGCTTTCTTT
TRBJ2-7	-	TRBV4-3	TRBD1	CASSQDRDRVSYEQYF	TGCGCCAGCAGCCAAGACCGGGACAGGGTCTCCTACGAGCAGTACTTC
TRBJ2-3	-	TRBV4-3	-	CASSQKGAGDTQYF	TGCGCCAGCAGCCAAAAGGGAGCGGGAGATACGCAGTATTTT
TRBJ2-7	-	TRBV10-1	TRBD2	CASSELGGLATEEQYF	TGCGCCAGCAGTGAGTTAGGGGGACTAGCGACGGAGGAGCAGTACTTC
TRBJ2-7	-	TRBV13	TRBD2	CASSLSPSGTGEQYF	TGTGCCAGCAGCTTAAGCCCTAGCGGGACGGGCGAGCAGTACTTC
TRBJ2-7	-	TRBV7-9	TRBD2	CASSLGAGDGYEQYF	TGTGCCAGCAGCTTAGGAGCGGGAGACGGGTACGAGCAGTACTTC
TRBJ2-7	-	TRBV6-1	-	CASIPDRRYEQYF	TGTGCCAGCATTCCCGACCGGCGTTACGAGCAGTACTTC
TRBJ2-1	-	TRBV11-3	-	CASSLSPGGGAGVDEQFF	TGTGCCAGCAGCTTATCCCCAGGGGGTGGAGCGGGAGTGGATGAGCAGTTCTTC
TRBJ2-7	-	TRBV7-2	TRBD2	CASSSRGGYEQYF	TGTGCCAGCAGCTCTCGCGGGGGGTACGAGCAGTACTTC
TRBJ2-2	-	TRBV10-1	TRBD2	CASSELADYTGELFF	TGCGCCAGCAGTGAACTAGCGGATTACACCGGGGAGCTGTTTTTT
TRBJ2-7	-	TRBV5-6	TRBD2	CASSWRGREDVSWEQYF	TGTGCCAGCAGCTGGCGGGGGCGGGAGGACGTGAGTTGGGAGCAGTACTTC
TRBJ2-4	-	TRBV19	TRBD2	CASSIGAGALAKNIQYF	TGTGCCAGTAGTATCGGAGCGGGAGCGTTAGCCAAAAACATTCAGTACTTC
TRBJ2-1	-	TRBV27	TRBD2	CASSFGTSGNNEQFF	TGTGCCAGCAGTTTCGGGACTAGCGGAAACAATGAGCAGTTCTTC
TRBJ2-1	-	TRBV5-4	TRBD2	CASMAGTSLFNEQFF	TGTGCCAGCATGGCCGGGACTAGTCTGTTCAATGAGCAGTTCTTC
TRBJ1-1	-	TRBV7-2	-	CASSYTVQNTEAFF	TGTGCCAGCAGCTACACAGTCCAGAACACTGAAGCTTTCTTT
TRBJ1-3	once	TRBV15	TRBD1	CATSRDSGGGFGNTIYF	TGTGCCACCAGCAGAGACTCAGGGGGCGGTTTTGGAAACACCATATATTTT
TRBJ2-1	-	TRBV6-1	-	CASSEVLVNEQFF	TGTGCCAGCAGTGAAGTTTTGGTCAATGAGCAGTTCTTC
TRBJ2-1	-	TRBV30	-	CAWSVGEQFF	TGTGCCTGGAGTGTAGGTGAGCAGTTCTTC
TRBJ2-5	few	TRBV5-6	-	CASSLFLFVRTHQETQYF	TGTGCCAGCAGCTTATTTTTATTCGTGAGGACTCACCAAGAGACCCAGTACTTC
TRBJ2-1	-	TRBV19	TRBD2	CASSIFTSGRGEQFF	TGTGCCAGTAGTATCTTTACTAGCGGGAGGGGGGAGCAGTTCTTC
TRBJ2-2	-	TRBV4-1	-	CASSQGSGVGNGELFF	TGCGCCAGCAGCCAAGGTTCAGGGGTTGGTAACGGGGAGCTGTTTTTT
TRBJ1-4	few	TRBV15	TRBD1	CASSISRDRNEKLFF	TGTGCCTCCTCCATTAGCCGGGACAGAAATGAAAAACTGTTTTTT
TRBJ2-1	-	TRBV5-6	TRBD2	CASSRAGVAGEQFF	TGTGCCAGCAGTCGAGCGGGAGTGGCGGGTGAGCAGTTCTTC
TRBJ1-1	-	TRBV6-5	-	CASSWLSGNTEAFF	TGTGCCAGCAGTTGGCTTTCGGGAAACACTGAAGCTTTCTTT
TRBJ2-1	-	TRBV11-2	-	CASSLEGRLGNEQFF	TGTGCCAGCAGCTTAGAGGGACGTCTTGGCAATGAGCAGTTCTTC
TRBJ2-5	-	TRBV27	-	CASSLWGPQETQYF	TGTGCCAGCAGTTTATGGGGACCACAAGAGACCCAGTACTTC
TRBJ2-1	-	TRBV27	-	CASSLDPRNEQFF	TGTGCCAGCAGTTTGGACCCCCGCAATGAGCAGTTCTTC
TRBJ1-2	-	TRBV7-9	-	CASSLVSGPLSGYTF	TGTGCCAGCAGCTTAGTTTCGGGGCCCCTCTCTGGCTACACCTTC